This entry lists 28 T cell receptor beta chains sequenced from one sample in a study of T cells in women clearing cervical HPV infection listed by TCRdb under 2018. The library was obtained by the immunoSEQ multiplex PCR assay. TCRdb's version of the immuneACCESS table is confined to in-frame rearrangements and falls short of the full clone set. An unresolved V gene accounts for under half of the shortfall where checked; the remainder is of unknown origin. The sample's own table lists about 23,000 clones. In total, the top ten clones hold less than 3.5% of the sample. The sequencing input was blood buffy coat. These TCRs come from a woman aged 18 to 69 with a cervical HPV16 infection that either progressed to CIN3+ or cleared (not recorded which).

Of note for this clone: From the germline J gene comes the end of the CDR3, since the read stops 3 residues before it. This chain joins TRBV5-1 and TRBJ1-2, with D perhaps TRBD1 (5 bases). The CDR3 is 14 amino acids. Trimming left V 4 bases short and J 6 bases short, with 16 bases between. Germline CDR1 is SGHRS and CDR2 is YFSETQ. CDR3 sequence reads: CASSLDWARDGYTF. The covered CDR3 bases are TGCGCCAGCAGCCTGGACTGGGCCAGGGATGGC. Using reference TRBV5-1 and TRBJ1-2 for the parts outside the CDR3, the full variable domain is KAGVTQTPRYLIKTRGQQVTLSCSPISGHRSVSWYQQTPGQGLQFLFEYFSETQRNKGNFPGRFSGRQFSNSRSEMNVSTLELGDSALYLCASSLDWARDGYTFGSGTRLTVV.

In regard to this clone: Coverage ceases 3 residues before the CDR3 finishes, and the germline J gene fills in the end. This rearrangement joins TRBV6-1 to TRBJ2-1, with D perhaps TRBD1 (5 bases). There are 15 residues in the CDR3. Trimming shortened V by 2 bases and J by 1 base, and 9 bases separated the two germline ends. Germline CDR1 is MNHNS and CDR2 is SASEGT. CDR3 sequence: CASSERGSSYNEQFF. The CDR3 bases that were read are TGTGCCAGCAGTGAAAGGGGTAGTTCCTACAATGAG.

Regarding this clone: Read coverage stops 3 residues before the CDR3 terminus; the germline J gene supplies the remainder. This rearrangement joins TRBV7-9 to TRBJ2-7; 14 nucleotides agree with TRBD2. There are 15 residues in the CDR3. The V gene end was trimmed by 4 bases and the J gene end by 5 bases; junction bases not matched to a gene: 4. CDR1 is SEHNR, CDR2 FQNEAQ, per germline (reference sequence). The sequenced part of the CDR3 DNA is TGTGCCAGCAGCTCGGGACTAGCGGGAGTGGACGAG. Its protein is CASSSGLAGVDE. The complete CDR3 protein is CASSSGLAGVDEQYF.

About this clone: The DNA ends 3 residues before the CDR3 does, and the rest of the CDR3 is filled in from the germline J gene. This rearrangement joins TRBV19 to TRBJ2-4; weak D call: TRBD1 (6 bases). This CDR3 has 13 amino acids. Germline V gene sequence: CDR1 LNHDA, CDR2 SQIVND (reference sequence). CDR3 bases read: TGTGCCAGTAGTAGGGGGCTGAGCTATGGT. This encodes CASSRGLSYG. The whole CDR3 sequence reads CASSRGLSYGQYF.

Partial CDR3 DNA: TGCAGTGCTAGACACCCCTCTAGTTCCTACAATGAG. This gives the protein CSARHPSSSYNE. The entire CDR3 sequence reads CSARHPSSSYNEQFF. The V and J genes are TRBV20-1 and TRBJ2-1; no definite D call. The CDR3 end lies 3 residues beyond the end of the read and is filled in from the germline J gene. Germline-derived CDR1 and CDR2 are DFQATT and SNEGSKA (reference sequence). Deletions cut 2 bases from V and 1 base from J, with 12 bases between. This CDR3 is built from 15 residues.

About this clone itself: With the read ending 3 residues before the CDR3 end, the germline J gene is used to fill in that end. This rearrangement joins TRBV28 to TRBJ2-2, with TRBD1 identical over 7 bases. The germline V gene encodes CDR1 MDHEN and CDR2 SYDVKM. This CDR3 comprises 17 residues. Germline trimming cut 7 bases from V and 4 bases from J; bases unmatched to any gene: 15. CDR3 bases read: TGTGCCAGCACCACACTTAGAACAGGGGAAGGCACCGGGGAG. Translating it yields CASTTLRTGEGTGE. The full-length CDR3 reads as CASTTLRTGEGTGELFF. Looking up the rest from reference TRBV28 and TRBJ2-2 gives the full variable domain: DVKVTQSSRYLVKRTGEKVFLECVQDMDHENMFWYRQDPGLGLRLIYFSYDVKMKEKGDIPEGYSVSREKKERFSLILESASTNQTSMYLCASTTLRTGEGTGELFFGEGSRLTVL.

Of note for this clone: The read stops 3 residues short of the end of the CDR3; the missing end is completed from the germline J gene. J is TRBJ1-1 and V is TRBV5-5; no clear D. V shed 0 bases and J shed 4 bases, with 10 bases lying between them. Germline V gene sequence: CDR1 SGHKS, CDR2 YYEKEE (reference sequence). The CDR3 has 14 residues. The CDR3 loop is CASSLGAGGTEAFF. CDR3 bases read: TGTGCCAGCAGCTTGGGGGCGGGCGGCACTGAA.

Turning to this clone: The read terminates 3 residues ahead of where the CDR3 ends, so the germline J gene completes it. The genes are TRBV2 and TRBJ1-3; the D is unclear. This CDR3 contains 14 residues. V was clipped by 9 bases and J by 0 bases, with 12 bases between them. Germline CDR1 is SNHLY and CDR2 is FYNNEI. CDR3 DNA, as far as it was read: TGTGCCAGACATCCTTCTCTCTCTGGAAACACC. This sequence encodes CARHPSLSGNT. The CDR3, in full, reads CARHPSLSGNTIYF.

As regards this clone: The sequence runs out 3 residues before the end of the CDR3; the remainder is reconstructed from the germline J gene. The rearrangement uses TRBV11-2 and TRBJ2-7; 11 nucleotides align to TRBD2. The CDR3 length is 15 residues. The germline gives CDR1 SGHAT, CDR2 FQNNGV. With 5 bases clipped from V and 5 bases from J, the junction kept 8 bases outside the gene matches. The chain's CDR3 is CASSTRTSGYHEQYF. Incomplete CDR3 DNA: TGTGCCAGCAGCACTCGGACTAGCGGGTACCACGAG.

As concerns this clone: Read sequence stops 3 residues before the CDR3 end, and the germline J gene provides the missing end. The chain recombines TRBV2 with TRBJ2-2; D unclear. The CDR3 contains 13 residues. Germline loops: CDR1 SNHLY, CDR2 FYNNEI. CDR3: CASGGEYNSPLFF. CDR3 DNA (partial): TGTGCCAGCGGCGGTGAATATAATTCACCG.

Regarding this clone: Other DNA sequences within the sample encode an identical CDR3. The CDR3 loop reads CSVEVRDRDTYGYTF. CDR3 DNA (partial): TGCAGCGTTGAAGTGCGGGACAGGGATACCTATGGC. This chain links TRBV29-1 with TRBJ1-2; the match to TRBD1 covers 9 bases. Read data end 3 residues before the CDR3 end; the end is taken from the germline J gene. J gave up 4 bases and V 1 base, and 7 bases lay outside the gene matches. The CDR3 is 15 amino acids. Germline V lookup: CDR1 SQVTM, CDR2 ANQGSEA.

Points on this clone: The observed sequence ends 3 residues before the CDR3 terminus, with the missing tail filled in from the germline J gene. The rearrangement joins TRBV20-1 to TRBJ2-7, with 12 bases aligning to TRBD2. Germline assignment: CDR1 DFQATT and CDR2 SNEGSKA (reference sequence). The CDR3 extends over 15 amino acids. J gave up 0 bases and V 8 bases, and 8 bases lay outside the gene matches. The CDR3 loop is CSPKLAGGGSYEQYF. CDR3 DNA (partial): TGCAGTCCAAAACTAGCGGGGGGAGGCTCCTACGAG.

This CDR3 reads CASSLAKRTGTGYTF. The CDR3 DNA, read in part, is TGTGCCAGCAGCTTAGCGAAGAGGACAGGGACTGGC. The gene calls are TRBV7-2 and TRBJ1-2; 8 bases line up with TRBD1. Sequencing ends 3 residues short of the CDR3 end; the germline J gene provides the rest. With V trimmed by 0 bases and J by 7 bases, 7 bases remained unmatched. Germline-derived CDR1 and CDR2 are SGHTA and FQGNSA. The CDR3 has 15 amino acids. Full variable domain (outside the CDR3, taken from reference TRBV7-2 and TRBJ1-2): GAGVSQSPSNKVTEKGKDVELRCDPISGHTALYWYRQSLGQGLEFLIYFQGNSAPDKSGLPSDRFSAERTGGSVSTLTIQRTQQEDSAVYLCASSLAKRTGTGYTFGSGTRLTVV.

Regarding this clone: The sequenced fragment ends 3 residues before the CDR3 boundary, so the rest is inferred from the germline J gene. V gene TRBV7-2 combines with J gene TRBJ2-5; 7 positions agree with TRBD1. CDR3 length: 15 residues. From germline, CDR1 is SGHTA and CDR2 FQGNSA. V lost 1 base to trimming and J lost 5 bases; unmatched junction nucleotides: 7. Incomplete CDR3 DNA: TGTGCCAGCAGCTTAGTCGTGCTCAGGGGGGAGACC. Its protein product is CASSLVVLRGET. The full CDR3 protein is CASSLVVLRGETQYF.

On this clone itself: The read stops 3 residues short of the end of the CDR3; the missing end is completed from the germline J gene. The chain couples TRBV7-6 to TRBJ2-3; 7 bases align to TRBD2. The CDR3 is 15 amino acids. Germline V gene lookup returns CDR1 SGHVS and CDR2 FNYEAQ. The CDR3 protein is CASSPAGALWETQYF. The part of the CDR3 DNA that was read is TGTGCCAGCAGCCCCGCGGGAGCCCTATGGGAGACG. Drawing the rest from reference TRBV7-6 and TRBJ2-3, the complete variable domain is GAGVSQSPRYKVTKRGQDVALRCDPISGHVSLYWYRQALGQGPEFLTYFNYEAQQDKSGLPNDRFSAERPEGSISTLTIQRTEQRDSAMYRCASSPAGALWETQYFGPGTRLTVL.

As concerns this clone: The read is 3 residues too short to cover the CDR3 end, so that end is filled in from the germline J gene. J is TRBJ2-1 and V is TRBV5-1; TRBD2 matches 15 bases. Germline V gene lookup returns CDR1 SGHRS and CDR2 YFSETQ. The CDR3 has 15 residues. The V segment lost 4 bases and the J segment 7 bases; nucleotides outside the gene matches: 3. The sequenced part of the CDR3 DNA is TGCGCCAGCAGCCCGGGACTAGCGGGGGGTAATGAG. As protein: CASSPGLAGGNE. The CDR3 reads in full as CASSPGLAGGNEQFF.

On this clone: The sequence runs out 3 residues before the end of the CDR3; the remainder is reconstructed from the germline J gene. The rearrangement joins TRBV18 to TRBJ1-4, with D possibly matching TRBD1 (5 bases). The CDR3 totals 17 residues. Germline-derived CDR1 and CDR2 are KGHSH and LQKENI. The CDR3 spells CASSPKVTSSGANVLFF. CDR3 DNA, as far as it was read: TGTGCCAGCTCACCAAAGGTTACCTCCTCTGGGGCCAACGTA.

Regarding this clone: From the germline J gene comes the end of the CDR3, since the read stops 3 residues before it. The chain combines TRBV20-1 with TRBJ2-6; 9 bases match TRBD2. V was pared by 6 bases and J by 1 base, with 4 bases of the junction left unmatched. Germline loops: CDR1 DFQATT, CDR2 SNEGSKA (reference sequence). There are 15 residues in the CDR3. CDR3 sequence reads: CSAAGGLSGANVLTF. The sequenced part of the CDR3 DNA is TGCAGTGCCGCGGGGGGGTTGTCTGGGGCCAACGTC.

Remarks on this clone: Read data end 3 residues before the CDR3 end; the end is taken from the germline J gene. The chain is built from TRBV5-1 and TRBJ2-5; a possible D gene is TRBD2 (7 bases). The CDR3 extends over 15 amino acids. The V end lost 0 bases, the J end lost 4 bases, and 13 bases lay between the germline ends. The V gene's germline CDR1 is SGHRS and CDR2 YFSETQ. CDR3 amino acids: CASSLDREGPETQYF. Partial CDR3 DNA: TGCGCCAGCAGCTTGGACAGGGAGGGCCCAGAGACC.

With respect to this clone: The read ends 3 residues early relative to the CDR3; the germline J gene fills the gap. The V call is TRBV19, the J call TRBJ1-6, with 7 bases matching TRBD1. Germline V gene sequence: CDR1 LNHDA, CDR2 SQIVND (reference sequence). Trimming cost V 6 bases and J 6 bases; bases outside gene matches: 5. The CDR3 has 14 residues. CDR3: CASSRQGGNSPLHF. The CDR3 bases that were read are TGTGCCAGTAGCCGACAGGGTGGTAATTCACCC. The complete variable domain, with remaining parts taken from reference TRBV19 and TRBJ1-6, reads DGGITQSPKYLFRKEGQNVTLSCEQNLNHDAMYWYRQDPGQGLRLIYYSQIVNDFQKGDIAEGYSVSREKKESFPLTVTSAQKNPTAFYLCASSRQGGNSPLHFGNGTRLTVT.

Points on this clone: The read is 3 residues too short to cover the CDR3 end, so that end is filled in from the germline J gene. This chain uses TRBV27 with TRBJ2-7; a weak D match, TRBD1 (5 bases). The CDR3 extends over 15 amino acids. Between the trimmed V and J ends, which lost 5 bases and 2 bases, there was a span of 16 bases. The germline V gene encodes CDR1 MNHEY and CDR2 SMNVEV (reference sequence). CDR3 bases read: TGTGCCAGCAGTATTTCAGGGTACTCCCCCTACGAG. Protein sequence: CASSISGYSPYE. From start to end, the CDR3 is CASSISGYSPYEQYF.

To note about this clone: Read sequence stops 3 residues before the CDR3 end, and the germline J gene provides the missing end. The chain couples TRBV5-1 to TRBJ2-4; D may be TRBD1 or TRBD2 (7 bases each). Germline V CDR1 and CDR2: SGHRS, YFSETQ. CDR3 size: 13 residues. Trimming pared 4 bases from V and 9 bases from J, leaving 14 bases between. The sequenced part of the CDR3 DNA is TGCGCCAGCAGCCCGCAGGGGGAGGGCATT. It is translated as CASSPQGEGI. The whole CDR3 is CASSPQGEGIQYF.

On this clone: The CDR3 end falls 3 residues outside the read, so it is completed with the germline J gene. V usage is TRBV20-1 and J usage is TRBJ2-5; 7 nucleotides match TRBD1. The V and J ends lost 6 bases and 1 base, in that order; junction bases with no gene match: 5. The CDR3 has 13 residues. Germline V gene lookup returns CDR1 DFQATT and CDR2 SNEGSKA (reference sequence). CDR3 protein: CSAVGTVQETQYF. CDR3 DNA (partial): TGCAGTGCGGTGGGGACAGTCCAAGAGACC.

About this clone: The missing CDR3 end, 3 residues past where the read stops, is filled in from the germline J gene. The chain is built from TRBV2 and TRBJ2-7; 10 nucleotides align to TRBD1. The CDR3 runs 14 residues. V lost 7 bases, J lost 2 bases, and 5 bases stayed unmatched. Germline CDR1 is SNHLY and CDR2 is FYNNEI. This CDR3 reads CASKMGQGPYEQYF. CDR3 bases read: TGTGCCAGCAAAATGGGACAGGGGCCCTACGAG.

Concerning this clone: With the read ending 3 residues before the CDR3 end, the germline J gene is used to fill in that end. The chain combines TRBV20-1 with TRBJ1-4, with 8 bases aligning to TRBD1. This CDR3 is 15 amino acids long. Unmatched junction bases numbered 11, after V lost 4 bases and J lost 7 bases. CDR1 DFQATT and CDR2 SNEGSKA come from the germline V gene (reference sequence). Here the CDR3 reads CSAKNPGTGGEKLFF. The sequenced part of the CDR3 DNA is TGCAGTGCTAAAAACCCCGGGACAGGAGGTGAAAAA.

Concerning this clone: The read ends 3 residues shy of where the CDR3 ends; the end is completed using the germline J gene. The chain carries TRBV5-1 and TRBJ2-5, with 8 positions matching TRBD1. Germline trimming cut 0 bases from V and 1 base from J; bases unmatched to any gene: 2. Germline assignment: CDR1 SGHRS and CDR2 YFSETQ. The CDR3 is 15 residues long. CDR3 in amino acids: CASSLGTGSQETQYF. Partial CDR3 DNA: TGCGCCAGCAGCTTGGGGACAGGGTCCCAAGAGACC.

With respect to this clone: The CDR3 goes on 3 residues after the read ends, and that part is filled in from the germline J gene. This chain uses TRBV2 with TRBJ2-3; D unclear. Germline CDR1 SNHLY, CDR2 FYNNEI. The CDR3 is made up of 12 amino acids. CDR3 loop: CASNAVQETQYF. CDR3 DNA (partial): TGTGCCAGCAATGCAGTCCAAGAGACG.

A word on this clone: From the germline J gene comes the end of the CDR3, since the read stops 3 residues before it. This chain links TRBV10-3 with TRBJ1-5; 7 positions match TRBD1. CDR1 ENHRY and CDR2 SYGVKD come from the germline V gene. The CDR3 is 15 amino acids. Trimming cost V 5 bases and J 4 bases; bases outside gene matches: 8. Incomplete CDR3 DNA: TGTGCCATCAGTCCTCGGGGACAGTCTAATCAGCCC. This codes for CAISPRGQSNQP. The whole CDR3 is CAISPRGQSNQPQHF.